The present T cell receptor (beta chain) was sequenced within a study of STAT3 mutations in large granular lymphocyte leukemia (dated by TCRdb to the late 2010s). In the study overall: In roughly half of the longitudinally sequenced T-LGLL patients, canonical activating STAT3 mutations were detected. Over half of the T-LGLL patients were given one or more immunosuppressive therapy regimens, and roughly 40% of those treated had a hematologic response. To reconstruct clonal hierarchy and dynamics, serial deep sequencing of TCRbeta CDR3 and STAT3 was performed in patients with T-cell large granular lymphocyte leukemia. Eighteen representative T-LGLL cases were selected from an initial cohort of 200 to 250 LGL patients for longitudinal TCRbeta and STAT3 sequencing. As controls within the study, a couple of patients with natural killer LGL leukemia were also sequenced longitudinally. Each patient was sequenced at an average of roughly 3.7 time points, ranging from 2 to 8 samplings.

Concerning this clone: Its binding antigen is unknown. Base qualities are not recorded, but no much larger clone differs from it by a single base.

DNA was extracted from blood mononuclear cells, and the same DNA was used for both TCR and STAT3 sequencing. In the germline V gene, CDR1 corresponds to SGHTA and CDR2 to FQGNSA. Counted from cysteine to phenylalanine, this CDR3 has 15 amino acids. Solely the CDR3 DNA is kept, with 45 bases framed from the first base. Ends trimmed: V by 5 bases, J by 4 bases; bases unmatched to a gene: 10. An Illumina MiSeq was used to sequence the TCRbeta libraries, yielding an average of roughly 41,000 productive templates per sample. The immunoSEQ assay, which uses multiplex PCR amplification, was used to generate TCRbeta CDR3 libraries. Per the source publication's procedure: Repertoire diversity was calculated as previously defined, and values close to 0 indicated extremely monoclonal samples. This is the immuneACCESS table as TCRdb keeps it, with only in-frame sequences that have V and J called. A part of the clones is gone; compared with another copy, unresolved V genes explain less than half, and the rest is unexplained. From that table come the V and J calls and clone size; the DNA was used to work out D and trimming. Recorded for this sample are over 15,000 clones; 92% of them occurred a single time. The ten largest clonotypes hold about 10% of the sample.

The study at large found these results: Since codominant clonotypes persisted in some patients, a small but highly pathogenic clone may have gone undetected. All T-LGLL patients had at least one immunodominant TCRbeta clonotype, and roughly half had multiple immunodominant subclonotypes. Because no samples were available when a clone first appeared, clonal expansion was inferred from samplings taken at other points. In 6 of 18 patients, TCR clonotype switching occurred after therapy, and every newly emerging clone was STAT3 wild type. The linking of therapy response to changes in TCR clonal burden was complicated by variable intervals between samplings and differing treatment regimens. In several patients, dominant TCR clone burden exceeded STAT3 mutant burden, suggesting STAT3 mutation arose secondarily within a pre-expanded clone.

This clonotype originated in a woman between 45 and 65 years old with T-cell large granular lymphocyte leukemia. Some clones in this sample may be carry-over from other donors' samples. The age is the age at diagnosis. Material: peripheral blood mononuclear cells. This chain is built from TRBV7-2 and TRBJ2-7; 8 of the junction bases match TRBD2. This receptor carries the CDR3 CASSLWLAGFYEQYF. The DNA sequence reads TGTGCCAGCAGCCTTTGGCTAGCGGGTTTTTACGAGCAGTACTTC.